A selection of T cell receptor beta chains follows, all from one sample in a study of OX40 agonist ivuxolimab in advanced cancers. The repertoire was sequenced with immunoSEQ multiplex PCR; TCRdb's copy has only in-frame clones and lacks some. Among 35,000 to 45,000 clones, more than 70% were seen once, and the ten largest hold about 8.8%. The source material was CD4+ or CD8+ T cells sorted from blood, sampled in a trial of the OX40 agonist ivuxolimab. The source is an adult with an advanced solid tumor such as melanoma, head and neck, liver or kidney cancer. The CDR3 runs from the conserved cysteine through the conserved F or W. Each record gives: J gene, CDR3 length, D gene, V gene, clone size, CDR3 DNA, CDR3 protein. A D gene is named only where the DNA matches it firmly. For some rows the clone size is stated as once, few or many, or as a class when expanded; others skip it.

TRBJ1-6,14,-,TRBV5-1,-,TGCGCCAGCAGCTTAGGGCAGGGGAATTCACCCCTCCACTTT,CASSLGQGNSPLHF
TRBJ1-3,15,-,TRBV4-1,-,TGCGCCAGCAGCCAAGAGCCGCAGGCTGGAAACACCATATATTTT,CASSQEPQAGNTIYF
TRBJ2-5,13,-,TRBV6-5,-,TGTGCCAGCAGTTTCGCGGGGCGTGAGACCCAGTACTTC,CASSFAGRETQYF
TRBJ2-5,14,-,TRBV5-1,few,TGCGCCAGCAGCCCGGATCCCCTTATGGAGACCCAGTACTTC,CASSPDPLMETQYF
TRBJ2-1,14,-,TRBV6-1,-,TGTGCCAGCCGGCCAGGGGCATCTAACAATGAGCAGTTCTTC,CASRPGASNNEQFF
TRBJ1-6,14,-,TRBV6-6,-,TGTGCCAGCAGTGGGGGTGAGGGAAGTTCACCCCTCCACTTT,CASSGGEGSSPLHF
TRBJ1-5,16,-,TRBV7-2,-,TGTGCCAGCAGCATAAACTCCCAGGAACGCAATCAGCCCCAGCATTTT,CASSINSQERNQPQHF
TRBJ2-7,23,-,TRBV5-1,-,TGCGCCAGCACCCCCAGAGGTGACAGGGGGCAAGGGGTGAGAGCGGGAGGGCCCGACGAGCAGTACTTC,CASTPRGDRGQGVRAGGPDEQYF
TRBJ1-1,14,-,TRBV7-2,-,TGTGCCAGCAGCTTAGACCTCTTGCCCACTGAAGCTTTCTTT,CASSLDLLPTEAFF
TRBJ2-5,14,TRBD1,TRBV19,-,TGTGCCAGTAGTGACAGGGGCGGATCAGAGACCCAGTACTTC,CASSDRGGSETQYF
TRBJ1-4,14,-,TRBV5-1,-,TGCGCCAGCAGCTTGGCAGGAGACACGGAAAAACTGTTTTTT,CASSLAGDTEKLFF
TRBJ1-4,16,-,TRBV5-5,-,TGTGCCAGCAGCCAATCAACAGACGTATACGTTGAAAAACTGTTTTTT,CASSQSTDVYVEKLFF
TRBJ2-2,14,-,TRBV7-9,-,TGTGCCAGCAGCTTAGTTGTACTCGCCGGGGAGCTGTTTTTT,CASSLVVLAGELFF
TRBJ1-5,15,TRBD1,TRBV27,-,TGTGCCAGCAGTACCGGGACAGGGACTTATCAGCCCCAGCATTTT,CASSTGTGTYQPQHF
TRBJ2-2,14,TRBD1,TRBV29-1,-,TGCAGCGTTGTCAGGGGGCAAAACACCGGGGAGCTGTTTTTT,CSVVRGQNTGELFF
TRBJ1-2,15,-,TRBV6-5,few,TGTGCCAGCCGTGTTACAGCAACCTCTAACTATGGCTACACCTTC,CASRVTATSNYGYTF
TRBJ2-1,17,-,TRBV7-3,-,TGTGCCAGCAGCTTAGATCCGGGCCTGAGCTCCTACAATGAGCAGTTCTTC,CASSLDPGLSSYNEQFF
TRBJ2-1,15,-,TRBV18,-,TGTGCCAGCTCACCACTTGCGGGGACGGCCAATGAGCAGTTCTTC,CASSPLAGTANEQFF
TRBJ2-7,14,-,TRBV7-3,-,TGTGCCAGCAGCCCGGGTGGGGGCTCCTACGAGCAGTACTTC,CASSPGGGSYEQYF
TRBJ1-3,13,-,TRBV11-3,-,TGTGCCAGCTCCCAGGGATCTGGAAACACCATATATTTT,CASSQGSGNTIYF
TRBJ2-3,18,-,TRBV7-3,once,TGTGCCAGCAGCGGTAGCTTTGGGGAGGTAACTAGCACAGATACGCAGTATTTT,CASSGSFGEVTSTDTQYF
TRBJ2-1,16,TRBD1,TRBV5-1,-,TGCGCCAGCAGCTTGGCCCCGGGACAGGGTACCAATGAGCAGTTCTTC,CASSLAPGQGTNEQFF
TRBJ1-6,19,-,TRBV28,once,TGTGCCAGCAGTCCCACTCGGGGACGCCAAAGCTCCTATAATTCACCCCTCCACTTT,CASSPTRGRQSSYNSPLHF
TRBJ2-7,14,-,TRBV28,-,TGTGCCAGCAGTTTTACGGGAGCTCAGAGGGAGCAGTACTTC,CASSFTGAQREQYF
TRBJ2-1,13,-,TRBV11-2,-,TGTGCCAGCATCAAAGGGGGGGCTGGTGAGCAGTTCTTC,CASIKGGAGEQFF
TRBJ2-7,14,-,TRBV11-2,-,TGTGCCAGCAGCTTAGTAGAAGGCCCCTACGAGCAGTACTTC,CASSLVEGPYEQYF
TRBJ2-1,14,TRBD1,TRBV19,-,TGTGCCAGTAGTAGGGGACAGGGGGACAATGAGCAGTTCTTC,CASSRGQGDNEQFF
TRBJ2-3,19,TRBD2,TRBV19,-,TGTGCCAGTGGTAAGTCTAGCGGGAGCTCAGAACGGAGCACAGATACGCAGTATTTT,CASGKSSGSSERSTDTQYF
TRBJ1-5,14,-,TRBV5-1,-,TGCGCCAGCAGCTTGGACGGTAGCAATCAGCCCCAGCATTTT,CASSLDGSNQPQHF
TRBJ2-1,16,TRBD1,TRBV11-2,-,TGTGCCAGCAGCTTAATGGGACAGATGGTTAGCAATGAGCAGTTCTTC,CASSLMGQMVSNEQFF
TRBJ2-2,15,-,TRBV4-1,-,TGCGCCAGCAGCCAAGGGGTCAGGAGCACCGGGGAGCTGTTTTTT,CASSQGVRSTGELFF
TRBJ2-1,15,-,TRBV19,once,TGTGCCAGTAGTACCCAAGCGAACTCCTACAATGAGCAGTTCTTC,CASSTQANSYNEQFF
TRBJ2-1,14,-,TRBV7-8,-,TGTGCCAGCAGTCGACAGAGAACGGGCGGTGAGCAGTTCTTC,CASSRQRTGGEQFF
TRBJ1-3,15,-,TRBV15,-,TGTGCCACCAGCAGGGGGAGTTCCTCTGGAAACACCATATATTTT,CATSRGSSSGNTIYF
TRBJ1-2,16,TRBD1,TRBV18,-,TGTGCCAGCTCACCTGAGGGACAGGGTGGCAACTATGGCTACACCTTC,CASSPEGQGGNYGYTF
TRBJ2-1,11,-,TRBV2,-,TGTGCCAGCAGAGGAGAGGATGAGCAGTTCTTC,CASRGEDEQFF
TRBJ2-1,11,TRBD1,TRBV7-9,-,TGTGCCATCCACAGGGGCAATGAGCAGTTCTTC,CAIHRGNEQFF
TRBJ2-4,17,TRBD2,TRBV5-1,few,TGCGCCAGCAGCTTGGGCTCCGGGACTAGCGGGAGCAACATTCAGTACTTC,CASSLGSGTSGSNIQYF
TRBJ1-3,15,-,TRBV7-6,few,TGTGCCAGCAGCCCAACGGGGGGAACCGGAAACACCATATATTTT,CASSPTGGTGNTIYF
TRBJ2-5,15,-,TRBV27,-,TGTGCCAGCAGTTTGGGTCCCTCTCGGCGAGAGACCCAGTACTTC,CASSLGPSRRETQYF
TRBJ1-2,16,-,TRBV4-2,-,TGTGCCAGCAGCCAAGATTTGATAGGGACCGCCGATGGCTACACCTTC,CASSQDLIGTADGYTF
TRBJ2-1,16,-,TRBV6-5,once,TGTGCCAGCAGTTACTCCCCGGACTTCTCTTACAATGAGCAGTTCTTC,CASSYSPDFSYNEQFF
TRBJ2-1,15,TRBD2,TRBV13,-,TGTGCCAGCAGCTTCGGACTAGCGGGATTGAATGAGCAGTTCTTC,CASSFGLAGLNEQFF
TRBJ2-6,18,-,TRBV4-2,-,TGTGCCAGCAGCCAGGCCCGGGGTGGAAGCTCTGGGGCCAACGTCCCGACTTTC,CASSQARGGSSGANVPTF
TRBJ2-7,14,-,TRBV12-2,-,TGTGCAAGTCGCTTAAGAGGGACCACCTACGAGCAGTACTTC,CASRLRGTTYEQYF